This TCR beta chain appears in the sequencing data of a study of blood T cells in healthy people across ages. Primed by a sample-barcoded 5' primer and a J-beta primer mix, a second PCR proceeded for about 6 to 11 cycles. TCRdb ran MiXCR on the 5' RACE reads and lists one entry per CDR3 protein. The repertoire has around 1,600,000 distinct CDR3 sequences, roughly 43% of them found once; the top ten carry around 4%. This clonotype was detected only a few times. The V and J ends lost 2 bases and 6 bases, in that order; junction bases with no gene match: 9. The CDR3 has 15 residues. CDR1 is PRHDT and CDR2 is FYEKMQ in the germline V gene (reference sequence).

The sequenced sample consisted of blood. This chain links TRBV13 with TRBJ1-1; 7 bases agree with TRBD1. The origin of this receptor is a woman between 18 and 30 years old in good health. CDR3 protein: CASSLLDRLISEAFF. Here the CDR3 DNA reads TGTGCCAGCAGCTTACTGGACAGGCTTATCTCTGAAGCTTTCTTT.